This T cell receptor (beta chain) was identified in a study of T-cell memory formation after mild COVID-19. Looking at the study overall: Across donors, TCR clusters were largely donor specific. The study's findings and limits: Second-wave clones with a day 37 peak had unconfirmed SARS-CoV-2 specificity. Clones that got smaller from day 15 to 85 had even CD4/CD8, while clones growing later tipped toward CD4+.

With constant-segment primers, 5'RACE yielded cDNA libraries of TCR alpha and TCR beta that carried sample barcodes and UMIs. TCRdb redid the calling of the 5' RACE reads with MiXCR, one entry per CDR3 protein. The top ten clones hold under 2.5% of a sample with 140,000 to 150,000 distinct CDR3 sequences, about a fifth of them seen once. With 0 bases removed from V and 4 bases from J, the gap between germline ends came to 15 bases. The CDR3 consists of 16 residues. The germline V gene has CDR1 SGHRS and CDR2 YFSETQ. This clonotype has just a few counts. No antigen is known for it. The receptor's source is an adult woman who had mild COVID-19 (a few samples of this study predate the infection). Cell type and time point are not known. The V gene is TRBV5-1, the J gene TRBJ2-3; the D gene is possibly TRBD2 (6 bases). Sequenced sample: PBMCs or a T cell subset sorted from them (not recorded which). In DNA form, the CDR3 reads TGCGCCAGCAGCTTGGGTGGCGGGGTGAAGGCAGATACGCAGTATTTT. It specifies CASSLGGGVKADTQYF. The full variable domain, in which reference TRBV5-1 and TRBJ2-3 provide the parts outside the CDR3, is KAGVTQTPRYLIKTRGQQVTLSCSPISGHRSVSWYQQTPGQGLQFLFEYFSETQRNKGNFPGRFSGRQFSNSRSEMNVSTLELGDSALYLCASSLGGGVKADTQYFGPGTRLTVL.